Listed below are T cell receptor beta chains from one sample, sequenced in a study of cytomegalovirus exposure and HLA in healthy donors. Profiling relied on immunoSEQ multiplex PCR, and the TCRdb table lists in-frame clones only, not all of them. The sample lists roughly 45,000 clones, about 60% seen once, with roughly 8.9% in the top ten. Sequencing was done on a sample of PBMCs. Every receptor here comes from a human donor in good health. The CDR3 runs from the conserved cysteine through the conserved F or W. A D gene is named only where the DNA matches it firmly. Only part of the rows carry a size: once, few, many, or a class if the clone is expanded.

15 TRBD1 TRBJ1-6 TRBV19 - CASSIGDRGYSPLHF TGTGCCAGTAGTATCGGGGACAGGGGGTATTCACCCCTCCACTTT
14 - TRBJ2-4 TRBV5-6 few CASSLATFLNIQYF TGTGCCAGCAGCTTGGCCACATTTTTAAACATTCAGTACTTC
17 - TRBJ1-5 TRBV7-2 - CASSLIGRGRVNQPQHF TGTGCCAGCAGCTTAATCGGCAGGGGAAGGGTCAATCAGCCCCAGCATTTT
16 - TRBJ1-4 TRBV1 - CTSSPQQGPTNEKLFF TGCACCAGCAGCCCCCAACAGGGACCAACTAATGAAAAACTGTTTTTT
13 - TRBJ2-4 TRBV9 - CASSVGWRAPQYF TGTGCCAGCAGCGTAGGGTGGAGGGCACCCCAGTACTTC
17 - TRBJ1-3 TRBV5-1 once CASSLTGPVHGSDTIYF TGCGCCAGCAGCTTGACAGGGCCAGTACATGGGTCGGACACCATATATTTT
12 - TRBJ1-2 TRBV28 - CASTLAGGGYTF TGTGCCAGCACCCTGGCGGGAGGAGGCTACACCTTC
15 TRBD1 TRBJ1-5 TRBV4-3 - CASSLEQGASQPQHF TGCGCCAGCAGCCTAGAACAGGGGGCATCACAGCCCCAGCATTTT
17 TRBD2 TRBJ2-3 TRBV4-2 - CASSQDPRGARTDTQYF TGTGCCAGCAGCCAAGATCCGCGGGGGGCCCGCACAGATACGCAGTATTTT
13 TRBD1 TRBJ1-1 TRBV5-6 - CASSIGQGLFAFF TGTGCCAGCAGCATAGGACAGGGACTCTTTGCTTTCTTT
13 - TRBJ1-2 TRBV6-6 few CASSYDRTRGYTF TGTGCCAGCAGTTACGACAGGACGCGTGGCTACACCTTC
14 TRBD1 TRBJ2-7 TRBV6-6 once CASSLPTGGYEQYF TGTGCCAGCAGTCTACCGACAGGGGGCTACGAGCAGTACTTC
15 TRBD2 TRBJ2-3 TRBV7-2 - CASSLNGGVTDTQYF TGTGCCAGCAGCTTAAACGGGGGGGTTACAGATACGCAGTATTTT
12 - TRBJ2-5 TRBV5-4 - CASSFGRETQYF TGTGCCAGCAGCTTTGGGAGGGAGACCCAGTACTTC
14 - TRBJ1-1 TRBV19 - CASSIYEGNTEAFF TGTGCCAGTAGTATATATGAGGGAAACACTGAAGCTTTCTTT
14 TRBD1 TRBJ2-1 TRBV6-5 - CASRADRGRNEQFF TGTGCCAGCAGAGCGGACAGGGGAAGGAATGAGCAGTTCTTC
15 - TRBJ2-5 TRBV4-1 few CASSQGFSGQETQYF TGCGCCAGCAGCCAAGGGTTTAGCGGCCAAGAGACCCAGTACTTC
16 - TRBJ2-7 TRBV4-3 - CASSQGSWGLPYEQYF TGCGCCAGCAGCCAAGGATCCTGGGGGCTTCCCTACGAGCAGTACTTC
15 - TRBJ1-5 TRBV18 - CASSPGRDSNQPQHF TGTGCCAGCTCACCAGGTCGGGATAGCAATCAGCCCCAGCATTTT
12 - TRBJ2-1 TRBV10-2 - CASSGGWNEQFF TGCGCCAGCAGTGGCGGATGGAATGAGCAGTTCTTC
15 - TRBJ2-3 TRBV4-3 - CASSQDLLVTDTQYF TGCGCCAGCAGCCAAGATTTGCTAGTGACAGATACGCAGTATTTT
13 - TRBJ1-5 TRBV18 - CASSYRRDQPQHF TGTGCCAGCTCCTACCGCAGGGATCAGCCCCAGCATTTT
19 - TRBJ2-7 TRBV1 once CTSSQEGLAGGPSSYEQYF TGCACCAGCAGCCAAGAGGGACTAGCGGGGGGGCCAAGCTCCTACGAGCAGTACTTC
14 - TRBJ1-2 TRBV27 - CASSASQGYYGYTF TGTGCCAGCAGTGCTTCACAGGGATACTATGGCTACACCTTC
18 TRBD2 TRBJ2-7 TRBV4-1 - CASSPALAGGLTGYEQYF TGCGCCAGCAGCCCCGCACTAGCGGGGGGTCTCACAGGTTACGAGCAGTACTTC
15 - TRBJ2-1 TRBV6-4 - CASSDWAGARNEQFF TGTGCCAGCAGTGACTGGGCGGGGGCACGCAATGAGCAGTTCTTC
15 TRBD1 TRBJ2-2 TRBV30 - CAWSVGQGVTGELFF TGTGCCTGGAGTGTCGGGCAGGGGGTGACCGGGGAGCTGTTTTTT
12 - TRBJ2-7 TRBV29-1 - CSVSRGPYEQYF TGCAGCGTTTCCCGGGGTCCCTACGAGCAGTACTTC
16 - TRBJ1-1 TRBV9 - CASSVTPGVGDTEAFF TGTGCCAGCAGCGTAACTCCGGGGGTGGGGGACACTGAAGCTTTCTTT
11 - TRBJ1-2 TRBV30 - CAWSPGYGYTF TGTGCCTGGAGTCCCGGCTATGGCTACACCTTC
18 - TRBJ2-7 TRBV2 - CASSDRPVPIGFGGEQYF TGTGCCAGCAGTGACCGACCCGTTCCGATTGGATTTGGAGGCGAGCAGTACTTC